This T cell receptor beta chain was identified in a study of cytomegalovirus exposure and HLA in healthy donors. A remark on this clone: What it binds is not known.

General study results and limits: The study labeled roughly 160 TCR beta chains cytomegalovirus-associated.

Germline V gives CDR1 SGHNT, CDR2 YYREEE (reference sequence). There are 16 residues in the CDR3. Unmatched junction bases numbered 12, after V lost 5 bases and J lost 4 bases. With 60 Vbeta and 13 Jbeta primers, the PCR was carried out. Produced via immunoSEQ multiplex PCR; TCRdb's table is partial and in-frame only. The sample has 45,000 to 55,000 clones, and its top ten clones hold roughly 27%. This TCR was recovered from a man between 40 and 49 years old in good health and CMV-seropositive. The sequencing input was PBMCs. This chain connects TRBV5-4 to TRBJ2-5, with 9 bases fitting TRBD2. CDR3 residues: CASRPDSTTSGETQYF. The CDR3 DNA is TGTGCCAGCAGACCTGATTCAACGACTAGCGGAGAGACCCAGTACTTC.